These T cell receptor beta chains were read from a single sample in a study of human T cells and chemical hapten exposure. MiXCR, applied by TCRdb to the RACE reads, yields one record per CDR3 protein. The sample has 65,000 to 85,000 distinct CDR3 sequences, approximately 10% seen once. This specimen was whole blood, taken in connection with sensitization to the hapten diphenylcyclopropenone (DPC). The receptors stem from a woman aged 45-65 years with alopecia areata. Some clones in this sample may be carry-over from other donors' samples. The CDR3 runs from the conserved cysteine through the conserved F or W. The order of the fields is J gene, clone size, V gene, D gene, CDR3 DNA, CDR3 protein. A D gene is named only where the DNA matches it firmly. Clone size, where shown, is once, few, many, or a class for clones that have expanded.

j_gene: TRBJ1-1; abundance: .; v_gene: TRBV30; d_gene: .; CDR3nt: TGTGCCTGGAGTGTCCAGGCGAACACTGAAGCTTTCTTT; CDR3aa: CAWSVQANTEAFF
j_gene: TRBJ2-1; abundance: few; v_gene: TRBV20-1; d_gene: TRBD2; CDR3nt: TGCAGTGCTAGAGACCGCGGACTAGGTGAGCAGTTCTTC; CDR3aa: CSARDRGLGEQFF
j_gene: TRBJ2-7; abundance: .; v_gene: TRBV29-1; d_gene: .; CDR3nt: TGCAGCGTCGAGACCGGGGCCGCCTACGAGCAGTACTTC; CDR3aa: CSVETGAAYEQYF
j_gene: TRBJ2-3; abundance: few; v_gene: TRBV10-3; d_gene: TRBD2; CDR3nt: TGTGCCATCAAGGCGGGAGTAGTAGATACGCAGTATTTT; CDR3aa: CAIKAGVVDTQYF
j_gene: TRBJ2-7; abundance: .; v_gene: TRBV6-6; d_gene: TRBD1; CDR3nt: TGTGCCAGTTGGGGACAGGGGAACTACGAGCAGTACTTC; CDR3aa: CASWGQGNYEQYF
j_gene: TRBJ2-2; abundance: few; v_gene: TRBV6-2/TRBV6-3; d_gene: .; CDR3nt: TGTGCCAGCAGTTACCGAGGGCCTACCGGGGAGCTGTTTTTT; CDR3aa: CASSYRGPTGELFF
j_gene: TRBJ2-1; abundance: few; v_gene: TRBV11-3; d_gene: .; CDR3nt: TGTGCCAGCAGCTTAGGGGTAGCGACATACAATGAGCAGTTCTTC; CDR3aa: CASSLGVATYNEQFF
j_gene: TRBJ2-7; abundance: .; v_gene: TRBV6-5; d_gene: .; CDR3nt: TGTGCCAGCAGTCCCTCGGGGCTCTCCTACGAGCAGTACTTC; CDR3aa: CASSPSGLSYEQYF
j_gene: TRBJ1-6; abundance: many; v_gene: TRBV4-2; d_gene: .; CDR3nt: TGTGCCAGCAGCCAAGATGACCAGACTAATTCACCCCTCCACTTT; CDR3aa: CASSQDDQTNSPLHF
j_gene: TRBJ2-6; abundance: few; v_gene: TRBV20-1; d_gene: TRBD2; CDR3nt: TGCAGTGCTACCCCTAGCGGGAGCCTCTCTGGGGCCAACGTCCTGACTTTC; CDR3aa: CSATPSGSLSGANVLTF
j_gene: TRBJ1-1; abundance: .; v_gene: TRBV24-1; d_gene: .; CDR3nt: TGTGCCACCAGTGAGGGGCCGAACACTGAAGCTTTCTTT; CDR3aa: CATSEGPNTEAFF
j_gene: TRBJ2-5; abundance: .; v_gene: TRBV11-2; d_gene: TRBD2; CDR3nt: TGTGCCAGCAGCCGGGTAGCGGGAACGGAGACCCAGTACTTC; CDR3aa: CASSRVAGTETQYF
j_gene: TRBJ2-3; abundance: many; v_gene: TRBV29-1; d_gene: TRBD2; CDR3nt: TGCAGCGTACTAGCGGTTGGCACAGATACGCAGTATTTT; CDR3aa: CSVLAVGTDTQYF
j_gene: TRBJ2-1; abundance: .; v_gene: TRBV5-6; d_gene: TRBD2; CDR3nt: TGTGCCAGCAGCGCTTGGATAGGCGGGGGGAGCTCCTACAATGAGCAGTTCTTC; CDR3aa: CASSAWIGGGSSYNEQFF
j_gene: TRBJ2-1; abundance: many; v_gene: TRBV11-3; d_gene: TRBD2; CDR3nt: TGTGCCAGCAGCCGACTAGCGGGAGTTGGGGCCAATGAGCAGTTCTTC; CDR3aa: CASSRLAGVGANEQFF
j_gene: TRBJ1-4; abundance: many; v_gene: TRBV2; d_gene: TRBD1; CDR3nt: TGTGCCAGCAGCTATAGGACAGGGAATGAAAAACTGTTTTTT; CDR3aa: CASSYRTGNEKLFF
j_gene: TRBJ1-3; abundance: .; v_gene: TRBV9; d_gene: .; CDR3nt: TGTGCCAGCAGCGTAGGTAGCTCTGGAAACACCATATATTTT; CDR3aa: CASSVGSSGNTIYF
j_gene: TRBJ1-2; abundance: many; v_gene: TRBV28; d_gene: .; CDR3nt: .; CDR3aa: CASSSSRNYGYTF
j_gene: TRBJ1-6; abundance: many; v_gene: TRBV7-6; d_gene: .; CDR3nt: TGTGCCAGCAGCGTCTTCTACCGACAGGATCGGAATTCACCCCTCCACTTT; CDR3aa: CASSVFYRQDRNSPLHF
j_gene: TRBJ2-3; abundance: .; v_gene: TRBV7-2; d_gene: TRBD2; CDR3nt: TGTGCCTGCAGCTTAGTCGGCTCTCTAGCGGGAGATACGCAGTATTTT; CDR3aa: CACSLVGSLAGDTQYF
j_gene: TRBJ2-5; abundance: .; v_gene: TRBV4-3; d_gene: .; CDR3nt: TGCGCCAGCAGCCAAGATGCCGTAGGGGAGACCCAGTACTTC; CDR3aa: CASSQDAVGETQYF
j_gene: TRBJ2-3; abundance: few; v_gene: TRBV11-2; d_gene: .; CDR3nt: TGTGCCAGCAGAGGGGACCCGACAGCGACAGATACGCAGTATTTT; CDR3aa: CASRGDPTATDTQYF
j_gene: TRBJ2-7; abundance: .; v_gene: TRBV13; d_gene: TRBD1; CDR3nt: TGTGCCAGCAGCTCGGGACAGGGGGTCTTCGGGGACGAGCAGTACTTC; CDR3aa: CASSSGQGVFGDEQYF
j_gene: TRBJ1-1; abundance: few; v_gene: TRBV25-1; d_gene: .; CDR3nt: TGTGCCACCTCAACCAGGAACGCCGCCATGAACACTGAAGCTTTCTTT; CDR3aa: CATSTRNAAMNTEAFF
j_gene: TRBJ2-7; abundance: .; v_gene: TRBV27; d_gene: TRBD1; CDR3nt: TGTGCCAGCAGGCGCCGGGACAGACCCTACGAGCAGTACTTC; CDR3aa: CASRRRDRPYEQYF
j_gene: TRBJ2-1; abundance: few; v_gene: TRBV7-6; d_gene: TRBD2; CDR3nt: TGTGCCAGCAGGACTAGCGGGAACTCCTACAATGAGCAGTTCTTC; CDR3aa: CASRTSGNSYNEQFF
j_gene: TRBJ2-1; abundance: few; v_gene: TRBV2; d_gene: .; CDR3nt: TGTGCCAGCAGTGACCTCTCTAGGAGTGAGCAGTTCTTC; CDR3aa: CASSDLSRSEQFF
j_gene: TRBJ2-7; abundance: few; v_gene: TRBV25-1; d_gene: .; CDR3nt: TGTGCCAGCCAGCAGACGACAGGTACGCAGTACTTC; CDR3aa: CASQQTTGTQYF
j_gene: TRBJ2-5; abundance: few; v_gene: TRBV7-3; d_gene: TRBD2; CDR3nt: TGTGCCAGCAGCTTAGGTGGAGCGGGGGAGACCCAGTACTTC; CDR3aa: CASSLGGAGETQYF
j_gene: TRBJ2-3; abundance: .; v_gene: TRBV11-2; d_gene: TRBD1; CDR3nt: TGTGTCAGCAGCCGAGACAGGGCAGACACAGATACGCAGTATTTT; CDR3aa: CVSSRDRADTDTQYF
j_gene: TRBJ1-5; abundance: few; v_gene: TRBV19; d_gene: .; CDR3nt: TGTGCCAGTAGTATAAGAGGACCCAATCAGCCCCAGCATTTT; CDR3aa: CASSIRGPNQPQHF
j_gene: TRBJ2-1; abundance: many; v_gene: TRBV3-1; d_gene: TRBD2; CDR3nt: TGTGCCAGCAGCCAAGATAGACTAGCGGGACTCCATGAGCAGTTCTTC; CDR3aa: CASSQDRLAGLHEQFF
j_gene: TRBJ2-1; abundance: .; v_gene: TRBV7-9; d_gene: .; CDR3nt: TGTGCCAGCAGCCGTTTCGAAGGGATCTCGTTGTACAATGAGCAGTTCTTC; CDR3aa: CASSRFEGISLYNEQFF
j_gene: TRBJ1-5; abundance: .; v_gene: TRBV2; d_gene: TRBD1; CDR3nt: TGTGCCAGAGGGGACAGGGATAGCAATCAGCCCCAGCATTTT; CDR3aa: CARGDRDSNQPQHF
j_gene: TRBJ2-7; abundance: few; v_gene: TRBV12-3/TRBV12-4; d_gene: .; CDR3nt: TGTGCCAGCAGTTTTGGTCCAACCCACGAGCAGTACTTC; CDR3aa: CASSFGPTHEQYF
j_gene: TRBJ2-6; abundance: .; v_gene: TRBV6-5; d_gene: .; CDR3nt: TGTGCCAGCAGTGTGGGGTCTGGGGCCAACGTCCTGACTTTC; CDR3aa: CASSVGSGANVLTF
j_gene: TRBJ2-7; abundance: .; v_gene: TRBV6-2/TRBV6-3; d_gene: TRBD1; CDR3nt: TGTGCCAGCAGACAAACAGGGGGCGCGGCCTACGAGCAGTACTTC; CDR3aa: CASRQTGGAAYEQYF
j_gene: TRBJ2-5; abundance: few; v_gene: TRBV28; d_gene: .; CDR3nt: TGTGCCAGCAGTTTATACGTGGGGGAGACCCAGTACTTC; CDR3aa: CASSLYVGETQYF
j_gene: TRBJ1-1; abundance: few; v_gene: TRBV20-1; d_gene: .; CDR3nt: TGCAGTGCCGGGAACACTGAAGCTTTCTTT; CDR3aa: CSAGNTEAFF
j_gene: TRBJ2-3; abundance: many; v_gene: TRBV7-9; d_gene: TRBD2; CDR3nt: TGTGCCAGCAGCCCAGATCTAGCGGGAGGAGGGACAGATACGCAGTATTTT; CDR3aa: CASSPDLAGGGTDTQYF
j_gene: TRBJ2-5; abundance: .; v_gene: TRBV11-2; d_gene: .; CDR3nt: TGTGCCAGCAGCTTAGTAAGCGGTTCCCAAGAGACCCAGTACTTC; CDR3aa: CASSLVSGSQETQYF
j_gene: TRBJ1-1; abundance: .; v_gene: TRBV12-3/TRBV12-4; d_gene: TRBD1; CDR3nt: TGTGCCAGCAGTCCGGGACAGCCGAACACTGAAGCTTTCTTT; CDR3aa: CASSPGQPNTEAFF
j_gene: TRBJ1-1; abundance: .; v_gene: TRBV4-3; d_gene: .; CDR3nt: TGCGCCAGCAGCCAAGATCCCAATACACCCACTGAAGCTTTCTTT; CDR3aa: CASSQDPNTPTEAFF
j_gene: TRBJ2-7; abundance: .; v_gene: TRBV27; d_gene: .; CDR3nt: TGTGCCAGCAGTCCGATGGGGCCCTACGAGCAGTACTTC; CDR3aa: CASSPMGPYEQYF
j_gene: TRBJ2-2; abundance: .; v_gene: TRBV29-1; d_gene: .; CDR3nt: TGCAGCGTTGAGGGGTACACCGGGGAGCTGTTTTTT; CDR3aa: CSVEGYTGELFF